The clone carrying this T cell receptor beta chain appeared once. The CDR3 spans 15 residues. CDR1 is SEHNR and CDR2 is FQNEAQ in the germline V gene (reference sequence). Trimming at V came to 5 bases and at J to 2 bases, leaving 8 bases not matched to a gene. The protocol was immunoSEQ multiplex PCR, while the TCRdb copy is restricted to in-frame clones and leaves out a portion. Of about 140,000 clones listed, around 84% are singletons. The data originate from a study of blood T cell repertoires in COVID-19. The sample was peripheral blood. The sequence was obtained from a young man with COVID-19, enrolled during active disease. The genes are TRBV7-9 and TRBJ1-2, with 7 positions matching TRBD1. This CDR3 is CASSTGRQGNYGYTF. For the CDR3, the DNA is TGTGCCAGCAGCACAGGCCGACAGGGAAACTATGGCTACACCTTC. Combining the CDR3 with reference TRBV7-9 and TRBJ1-2 gives the whole variable domain DTGVSQNPRHKITKRGQNVTFRCDPISEHNRLYWYRQTLGQGPEFLTYFQNEAQLEKSRLLSDRFSAERPKGSFSTLEIQRTEQGDSAMYLCASSTGRQGNYGYTFGSGTRLTVV.